This TCR beta chain emerged from a study of beta chain features in type 1 diabetes (dated by TCRdb to the late 2010s). As for the study more broadly: No differences in mean age, gender distribution, total cell number or subset yield were found between patients and healthy donors. A total of 90 million to 140 million sorted cells were examined across all samples, and RNA yield correlated strongly with the number of cells per subset. In the study, recently diagnosed type 1 diabetes patients and matched healthy donors were compared on the TCRB repertoires of their sorted circulating CD4+ T cell subsets. Regulatory and stem cell-like memory subsets were obtained from only 8 patients and about 8 healthy donors, while naive and central memory subsets were obtained from all 30 or so donors.

Study-wide findings and limitations: Only small numbers of individuals were included in the HLA sub-analyses, which left unresolved whether HLA type had any influence on TCRB rearrangement. At VDJ recombination sites, patients with type 1 diabetes made fewer insertions and deleted more nucleotides, a pattern implying thymic rearrangement abnormalities. Because cDNA rather than genomic DNA was sequenced, highly expressing activated cells could have been over-represented, although no difference in activation and CD3 levels was found between groups. PCR may preferentially amplify shorter templates, but because patient and control samples were amplified and corrected together, any resulting skew would affect both groups equally. Naive, central memory and regulatory TCRB repertoires appeared to be more similar among patients than among healthy donors. In all four CD4+ subsets, TCRB CDR3 length was moderately but significantly shorter in type 1 diabetes patients.

This clone was detected a few times. The antigen it binds to is not known. Within one base of it there is no much larger clone, and no base qualities were kept. From each donor, a single peripheral blood sample of about 100 mL on average was drawn into heparinised tubes. A BD FACSAria II and a panel including CD45RO, CCR7, CD25, CD127, CD95 and CD27 were used to sort naive, central memory, regulatory and stem cell-like memory CD4+ T cells. All sorted populations exceeded 95% purity. PBMCs were separated immediately by Lymphoprep density gradient centrifugation and were stained directly, without being cultured. So that batch effects would be minimized, each experiment stained and sorted samples in pairs, pairing one healthy donor with one patient. The entire amount of isolated RNA was reverse transcribed using the High Capacity cDNA Reverse Transcription Kit, so the sequenced TCRB transcripts were expressed ones. Deep immunoSEQ sequencing was applied to naive, central memory and regulatory T cell samples, giving an average of approximately 3.8 million total reads per sample. Sorted cells were lysed in RLT buffer and RNA was extracted with DNase-treated RNeasy Micro or Mini kits, depending on cell number. Each cell subset was processed separately to prevent cross-contamination, with patient and healthy donor samples processed together. The immunoSEQ multiplex PCR was used to amplify TCRB sequences from cDNA, yielding 87-bp fragments that span the CDR3 region. Sequencing of the amplicons was performed on the Illumina HiSeq platform. In the original analysis: PCR bias was corrected computationally using synthetic template baselines, and reads within Hamming distance 2 were collapsed, with unmergeable singletons discarded. Reads were aligned against IMGT to assign V, D and J genes, CDR3 length and insertions or deletions at six rearrangement sites. Within each subset, clonotype counts were normalized to the number of sorted cells before true diversity and Gini coefficients were calculated with the tcR R package. Repertoire sharing was quantified using the overlap coefficient calculated on TCRB nucleotide sequences. Out-of-frame TCRB sequences from naive cells were analyzed as a proxy for the pre-selection repertoire. TCRdb carries this immuneACCESS record with in-frame sequences only. Its versions omit some clonotypes, under half of them owing to an unresolved V gene in the studies checked, with the rest unexplained. Clonal size and the V and J genes are those of that table, whereas D and trimming came from the DNA. Across this sample there are 250,000 to 350,000 clones, with approximately 14% seen only once. Over 0.015% of the sample goes to the ten largest clones.

The germline V and J ends show losses of 5 bases and 4 bases respectively, and no gene match explains 7 bases of the junction. Per the germline V gene, SGHTA is the CDR1 and FQGNSA is the CDR2. The CDR3 contains 15 residues, cysteine and phenylalanine counted. CDR3 DNA is the only sequence kept; it has 45 bases, read in frame from the first base. Sequencing was carried out using naive CD4+ T cells from blood. The cell subset or site label corresponds to: true naive CD4+ T cells. The V and J segments used are TRBV7-2 and TRBJ2-3; TRBD2 aligns with 9 central bases. The sequence derives from a young man with type 1 diabetes. The nucleotides read TGTGCCAGCAGCCCCAGGTTAGCGGGGGCAGATACGCAGTATTTT. This translates into CASSPRLAGADTQYF.